This T cell receptor (beta chain) is from a study of CD8 T cells in Susac syndrome. The CDR3 length is 11 residues. Germline V CDR1 and CDR2: DFQATT, SNEGSKA (reference sequence). With random hexamers, about 0.5 to 1 ug RNA was reverse transcribed. The TCR beta CDR3 was amplified by immunoSEQ multiplex PCR across 54 Vbeta, 13 Jbeta. TCRdb re-analysed the immunoSEQ multiplex PCR reads in MiXCR, keeping a single row per CDR3 protein. The sample lists around 170,000 distinct CDR3 sequences; about 91% were seen once. High-throughput TCR beta sequencing covered peripheral CD8+ and CD4+ T cells. TEMRA cells were FACS-enriched and CD8+ and CD4+ T cells negatively isolated.

The chain is built from TRBV20-1 and TRBJ2-1, with D perhaps TRBD1 (5 bases). This TCR was sampled from a human donor in good health. Source material: CD4+ T cells from PBMCs. In DNA form, the CDR3 reads TGCAGCAGGGTTTCTTACAATGAGCAGTTCTTC. It encodes CSRVSYNEQFF.